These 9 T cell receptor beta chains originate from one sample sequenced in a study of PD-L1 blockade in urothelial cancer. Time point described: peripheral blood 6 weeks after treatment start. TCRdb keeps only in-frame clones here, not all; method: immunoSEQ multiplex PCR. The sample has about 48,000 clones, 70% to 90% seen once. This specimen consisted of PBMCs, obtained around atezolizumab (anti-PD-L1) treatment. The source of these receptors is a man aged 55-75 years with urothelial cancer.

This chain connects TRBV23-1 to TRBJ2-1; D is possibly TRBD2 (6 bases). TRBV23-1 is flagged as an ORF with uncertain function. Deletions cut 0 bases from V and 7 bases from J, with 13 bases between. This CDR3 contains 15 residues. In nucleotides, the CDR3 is TGCGCCAGCAGTCAATCGACCAGGGAGGAAAATGAGCAGTTCTTC. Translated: CASSQSTREENEQFF.

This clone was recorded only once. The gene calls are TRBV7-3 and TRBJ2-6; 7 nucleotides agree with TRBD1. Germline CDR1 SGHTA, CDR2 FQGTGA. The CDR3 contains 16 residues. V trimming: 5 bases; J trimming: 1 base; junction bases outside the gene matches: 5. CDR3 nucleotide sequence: TGTGCCAGCAGCGCAGCACAGGGGTCTGGGGCCAACGTCCTGACTTTC. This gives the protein CASSAAQGSGANVLTF.

The CDR3 DNA reads TGTGCCAGCTCACCTACCCCAGGGAATTCACCCCTCCACTTT. As protein: CASSPTPGNSPLHF. V usage is TRBV18 and J usage is TRBJ1-6; a possible D gene is TRBD1 (5 bases). CDR1 and CDR2 from the germline V gene are KGHSH and LQKENI. This CDR3 comprises 14 residues. With 3 bases removed from V and 7 bases from J, the gap between germline ends came to 10 bases.

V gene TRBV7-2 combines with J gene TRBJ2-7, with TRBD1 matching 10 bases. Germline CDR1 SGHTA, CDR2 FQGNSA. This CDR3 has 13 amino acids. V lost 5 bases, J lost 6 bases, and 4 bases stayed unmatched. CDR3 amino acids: CASSARTGGEQYF. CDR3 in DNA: TGTGCCAGCAGCGCCCGGACAGGGGGCGAGCAGTACTTC.

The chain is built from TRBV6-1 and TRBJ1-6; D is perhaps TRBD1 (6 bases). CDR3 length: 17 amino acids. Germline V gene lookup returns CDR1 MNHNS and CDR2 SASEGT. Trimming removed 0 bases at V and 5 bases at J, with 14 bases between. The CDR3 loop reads CASSEALPGANNSPLHF. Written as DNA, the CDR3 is TGTGCCAGCAGTGAAGCGCTTCCAGGGGCAAATAATTCACCCCTCCACTTT.

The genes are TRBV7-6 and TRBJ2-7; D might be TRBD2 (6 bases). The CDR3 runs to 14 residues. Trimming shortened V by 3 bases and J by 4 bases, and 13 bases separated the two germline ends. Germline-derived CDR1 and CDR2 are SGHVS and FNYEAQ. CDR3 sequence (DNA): TGTGCCAGCAGCTTCGGGACGGGACTTTACGAGCAGTACTTC. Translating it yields CASSFGTGLYEQYF.

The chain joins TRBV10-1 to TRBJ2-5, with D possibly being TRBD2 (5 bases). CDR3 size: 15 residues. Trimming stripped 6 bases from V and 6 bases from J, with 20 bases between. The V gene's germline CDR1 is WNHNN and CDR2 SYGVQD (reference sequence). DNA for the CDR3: TGCGCCAGCAGCGATACTAGTGGGGTAGGAAAGACCCAGTACTTC. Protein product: CASSDTSGVGKTQYF.

The CDR3 nucleotides are TGTGCCAGCAGCGCCCTCCGCTCTTGGCCTGAGCAGTACTTC. This codes for CASSALRSWPEQYF. The rearrangement joins TRBV7-9 to TRBJ2-7; D gene unclear. The CDR3 sequence is 14 residues long. V lost 5 bases and J 7 bases, leaving 18 bases between the germline ends. In germline, CDR1 is SEHNR, CDR2 FQNEAQ (reference sequence).

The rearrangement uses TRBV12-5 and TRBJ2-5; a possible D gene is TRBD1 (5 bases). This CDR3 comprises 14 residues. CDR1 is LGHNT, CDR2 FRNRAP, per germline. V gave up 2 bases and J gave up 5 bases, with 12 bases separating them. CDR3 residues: CASGLLRGRETQYF. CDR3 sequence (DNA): TGTGCTAGTGGTTTGTTAAGGGGTCGGGAGACCCAGTACTTC. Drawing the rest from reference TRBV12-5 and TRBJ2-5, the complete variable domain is DARVTQTPRHKVTEMGQEVTMRCQPILGHNTVFWYRQTMMQGLELLAYFRNRAPLDDSGMPKDRFSAEMPDATLATLKIQPSEPRDSAVYFCASGLLRGRETQYFGPGTRLLVL.